This TCR beta chain was retrieved from a study of blood T cell repertoires in COVID-19. This clone was observed once. The V end lost 6 bases, the J end lost 6 bases, and 8 bases lay between the germline ends. The CDR3 length is 12 residues. The germline gives CDR1 MDHEN, CDR2 SYDVKM. Generated by immunoSEQ multiplex PCR, the TCRdb table keeps only in-frame clones and is missing some. This table holds 99,000 or so clones, around four fifths found once. This sequence joins TRBV28 and TRBJ2-2; D gene unclear. The sequenced material came from peripheral blood. This receptor was taken from a man between 60 and 75 years old with acute or convalescent COVID-19. The CDR3 spells CASRSNSGELFF. The CDR3 DNA is TGTGCCAGCAGGTCCAACTCCGGGGAGCTGTTTTTT.